The subject of this entry is one T cell receptor beta chain. CDR1 and CDR2 (germline): LNHDA, SQIVND (reference sequence). The CDR3 is 18 amino acids. Losses at the gene ends were 0 bases for V and 4 bases for J; bases not matched to a gene: 11. Only in-frame clones appear in the TCRdb table, and some are missing; sequencing was by immunoSEQ multiplex PCR. In the table there are tens of thousands of clones, 85% to 95% of which are singletons. This sample was included in a study of technical replicates of blood from several donors. This receptor was taken from a human donor in good health. The genes are TRBV19 and TRBJ1-5, with 8 bases identical to TRBD1. Sequencing was carried out using T cells isolated from PBMCs. The CDR3 is CASSIDLEAGTGNQPQHF. The CDR3 DNA is TGTGCCAGTAGTATAGATCTTGAGGCGGGGACAGGAAATCAGCCCCAGCATTTT.